This TCR beta chain originates from a study of human T cells and chemical hapten exposure. Background on the study: There were weekly diphenylcyclopropenone doses to the scalp for patients throughout the roughly 25-week study. Small discrepancies in pooled library volume mainly accounted for the varying TCR yields per sample. Study observations and caveats: No alteration of TCRs above 1 in 1000 frequency was seen with DPC sensitization.

During construction of the library, unique molecular identifiers were attached to individual cDNA molecules for quantitative, reproducible TCR counting. TCRdb reprocessed the reads with MiXCR, giving one entry per CDR3 protein. The sample records under 150 distinct CDR3 sequences, around 59% being singletons. Stated treatment: therapeutic diphenylcyclopropenone sensitization with weekly scalp DPC. CDR1 and CDR2 from the germline V gene are DFQATT and SNEGSKA (reference sequence). This CDR3 has 14 residues. V gave up 5 bases and J gave up 6 bases, with 17 bases separating them. A note on this clonotype: What it binds is not known.

The chain combines TRBV20-1 with TRBJ2-1; D is possibly TRBD2 (7 bases). The receptor was derived from an adult with alopecia areata. Some clones in this sample may be carry-over from other donors' samples. This table probably holds off-target reads from a library built for another chain. Material: whole blood, obtained before DPC sensitization or 2, 6, or about 24 weeks after (not recorded which). The CDR3 region has the DNA TGCAGTGCTCCTACACGGGGGGCGATCAATGAGCAGTTCTTC. This translates into CSAPTRGAINEQFF.